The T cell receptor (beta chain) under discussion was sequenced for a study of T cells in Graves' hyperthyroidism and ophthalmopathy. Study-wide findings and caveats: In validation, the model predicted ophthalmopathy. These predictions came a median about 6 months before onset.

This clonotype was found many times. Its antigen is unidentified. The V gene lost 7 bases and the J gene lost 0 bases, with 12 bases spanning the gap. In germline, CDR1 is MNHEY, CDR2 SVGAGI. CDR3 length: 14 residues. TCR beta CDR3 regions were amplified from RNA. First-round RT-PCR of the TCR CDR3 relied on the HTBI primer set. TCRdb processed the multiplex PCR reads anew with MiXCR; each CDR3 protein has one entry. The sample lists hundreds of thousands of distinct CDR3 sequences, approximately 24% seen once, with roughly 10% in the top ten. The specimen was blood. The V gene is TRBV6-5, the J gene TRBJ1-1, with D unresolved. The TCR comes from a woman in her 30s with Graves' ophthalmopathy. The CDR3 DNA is TGTGCCAGCATAAACGGATACATGAACACTGAAGCTTTCTTT. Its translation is CASINGYMNTEAFF.